The rows below give T cell receptor beta chains drawn from one sample of a study of blood T cell repertoires in COVID-19. Profiled with immunoSEQ multiplex PCR; TCRdb holds only in-frame clones, not every one. The sample lists approximately 210,000 clones; about 90% were seen once. Sequenced: PBMCs or T cells enriched from blood (not recorded which). These receptors were collected from a woman aged 25 to 39 who had recovered from COVID-19. Each CDR3 is given with its conserved first and last residue. Fields, in order: V gene, D gene, clone size, J gene, CDR3 length, CDR3 DNA, CDR3 protein. The D gene is left open where the match is weak. Clone size is shown for a subset of rows, as once, few, many or a class of expanded clone.

V: TRBV11-3
D: -
size: -
J: TRBJ2-1
length: 15
DNA: TGTGCCAGCAGCTTAAGGCTAGCGAGCTACAATGAGCAGTTCTTC
CDR3: CASSLRLASYNEQFF

V: TRBV2
D: TRBD1
size: -
J: TRBJ2-3
length: 13
DNA: TGTGCCGGACAGGGAATCGGCACAGATACGCAGTATTTT
CDR3: CAGQGIGTDTQYF

V: TRBV19
D: TRBD1
size: -
J: TRBJ1-1
length: 14
DNA: TGTGCCAGTAGTAGACAGGGGGCGAGAACTGAAGCTTTCTTT
CDR3: CASSRQGARTEAFF

V: TRBV7-8
D: -
size: once
J: TRBJ1-3
length: 14
DNA: TGTGCCAGCAGCTTCTCAGACTCTGGAAACACCATATATTTT
CDR3: CASSFSDSGNTIYF

V: TRBV7-8
D: -
size: -
J: TRBJ1-1
length: 14
DNA: TGTGCCAGCAGCAGAAGTAGCATGAACACTGAAGCTTTCTTT
CDR3: CASSRSSMNTEAFF

V: TRBV19
D: TRBD1
size: -
J: TRBJ1-2
length: 16
DNA: TGTGCCAGTAGTATAGGTACGACAGGGCTTAACTATGGCTACACCTTC
CDR3: CASSIGTTGLNYGYTF

V: TRBV2
D: -
size: -
J: TRBJ2-7
length: 13
DNA: TGTGCCAGCAGTGAACCCTACGTCTACGAGCAGTACTTC
CDR3: CASSEPYVYEQYF

V: TRBV18
D: -
size: -
J: TRBJ2-1
length: 14
DNA: TGTGCCAGCTCACCACTAGGGAGGGGGGATGAGCAGTTCTTC
CDR3: CASSPLGRGDEQFF

V: TRBV6-5
D: -
size: once
J: TRBJ2-6
length: 16
DNA: TGTGCCAGCAGTTTGAGCAGGGGAGCCGGGGCCAACGTCCTGACTTTC
CDR3: CASSLSRGAGANVLTF

V: TRBV5-8
D: TRBD1
size: once
J: TRBJ1-1
length: 16
DNA: TGTGCCAGCAGCTTGTGGGACAGCCGTATGAACACTGAAGCTTTCTTT
CDR3: CASSLWDSRMNTEAFF

V: TRBV7-3
D: TRBD1
size: -
J: TRBJ2-7
length: 14
DNA: TGTGCCAGCAGCCAGGACAGGGGGCTACACGAGCAGTACTTC
CDR3: CASSQDRGLHEQYF

V: TRBV3-1/TRBV3-2
D: TRBD2
size: -
J: TRBJ2-3
length: 20
DNA: TGTGCCAGCAGCCAAGATCAAGGACTAGCGGGGGCACCCGGCACAGATACGCAGTATTTT
CDR3: CASSQDQGLAGAPGTDTQYF

V: TRBV19
D: -
size: -
J: TRBJ1-2
length: 12
DNA: TGTGCCAGTATGACAGGCCGCTATGGCTACACCTTC
CDR3: CASMTGRYGYTF